This entry concerns a single TCR beta chain. The data derive from a study of blood T cell repertoires in COVID-19. Study in general: Whether acute or convalescent, the COVID-19 samples came from the United States, Italy and Spain. Sources were T cells, B-cell-depleted T cells, or PBMCs; the material itself was cDNA or gDNA.

Patients in Seattle were enrolled during active infection, then followed longitudinally. Original data processing: Cell counts per sample came from amplifying reference gene primers. Measured with immunoSEQ multiplex PCR; TCRdb has only the in-frame clones, and not every one. V, J and clone size are taken as reported in that table, and D and trimming were inferred from the DNA itself. The data show hundreds of thousands of clones, around nine tenths seen once. Sequencing used peripheral blood. The clonotype comes from a woman in her 70s with COVID-19, enrolled during active disease.

This chain's CDR3 is CASSTPGQGVEAFF. The CDR3 bases are TGTGCCAGCAGTACCCCGGGACAGGGGGTTGAAGCTTTCTTT. V and J are TRBV27 and TRBJ1-1; the match to TRBD1 covers 11 bases. Losses at the gene ends were 5 bases for V and 7 bases for J; bases not matched to a gene: 6. This CDR3 is 14 amino acids long. Looked up from germline, CDR1 is MNHEY and CDR2 is SMNVEV (reference sequence).